This T cell receptor beta chain was retrieved from a study of blood T cell repertoires in COVID-19 (TCRdb year 2020). Concerning the study at large: Collaborator samples came from the United States, Italy and Spain and covered acute and convalescent phases of COVID-19. The samples were drawn from two sources: the first 160 participants of the ongoing ImmuneRACE study, and some 1,300 subjects contributed by 6 global collaborators. A freely available public database, intended as a resource for researchers studying the immune response to SARS-CoV-2, is where the repertoires were released. Deeply sampled blood TCRbeta repertoires from subjects exposed to, actively infected with, or recovered from COVID-19 were included in the dataset. Where available, HLA class I and class II types were taken from metadata supplied by the sample provider and were not determined by assay-based typing. The sample metadata nearly always contained a de-identified subject ID, COVID-19 status, age in years and sex. The material from the prospective study consisted of cDNA or gDNA derived from T cells, B-cell-depleted T cells, or PBMCs.

Concerning this clone: The antigen this receptor binds is unknown. No base qualities exist here, and no much larger clone lies one base off it.

On the study overall, not on this receptor specifically: The amount of clinical and demographic metadata varied by source and participant and was provided uncurated.

Enrolling through a virtual design, the prospective study's participants ranged in age from roughly 18 to 90 years and lived across more than 20 United States geographic areas. In the prospective study, participants were assigned to cohorts based on the clinical history participants reported in a screening survey and a study questionnaire. For ImmuneRACE Cohort 3, a participant was defined as recovered based on two consecutive negative NP/OP PCR tests, clearance by a healthcare professional, or resolution of symptoms. In the prospective study, mobile phlebotomists collected whole blood, serum and a nasopharyngeal or oropharyngeal swab from each participant. Over a roughly 2-month period, participants in the prospective study had the option of providing additional blood draws and questionnaires. Before DNA extraction, prospective study blood samples were shipped either frozen or at room temperature.

Trimming takes 6 bases from V and 7 bases from J, and the germline ends sit 15 bases apart. The germline V gene (reference sequence) yields LNHDA for CDR1 and SQIVND for CDR2. The CDR3, from cysteine to phenylalanine, totals 13 residues. Only the CDR3 portion is preserved as DNA: 39 bases, with reading frame beginning at the first base. TCRbeta CDR3 regions were amplified from genomic DNA using the immunoSEQ Assay, a bias-controlled multiplex PCR. In the source study's methods: Nucleated cell counts per sample were estimated from amplification of reference gene primers within the assay. To quantify the absolute abundance of each unique TCRbeta CDR3 rearrangement, sequence reads were collapsed and filtered. For each sample, productive Simpson clonality was calculated as the square root of Simpson's diversity index over productive rearrangements. The table was pulled from immuneACCESS by TCRdb, which kept in-frame rearrangements only. Such tables lose some clones; where checked, under half of the loss comes from unresolved V genes, and the rest has no known cause. V, J and clone size are those of that table, while D and trimming were read from the DNA. Within this sample are under 150,000 clones, with roughly 90% of them counted one time only. Of the sample, under 2.5% falls within the top ten clones.

Sequencing was performed on PBMCs or T cells enriched from blood (not recorded which). The chain joins TRBV19 to TRBJ1-2, and possibly TRBD1, on 5 matching bases. This TCR derives from a woman between 45 and 60 years old who had recovered from COVID-19. The CDR3 amino acid sequence is: CASRWSGSSGYTF. In nucleotides, the sequence is TGTGCCAGTAGGTGGTCAGGGTCGTCTGGCTACACCTTC.